Listed below are T cell receptor beta chains from one sample, sequenced in a study of beta chain features in type 1 diabetes. The protocol was immunoSEQ multiplex PCR, while the TCRdb copy is restricted to in-frame clones and leaves out a portion. The sample shows around 350,000 clones, 10% to 15% of them seen only once. Sequencing was performed on naive CD4+ T cells from blood. The source is a young man in good health. Each CDR3 is given with its conserved first and last residue. The order of the fields is CDR3 length, D gene, J gene, V gene, clone size, CDR3 protein, CDR3 DNA. D genes are given only for firm matches. Size is omitted from some rows. Given values are once, few, many or a class for expanded clones.

14 | TRBD2 | TRBJ2-3 | TRBV7-2 | - | CASSPGLASDTQYF | TGTGCCAGCAGCCCGGGACTAGCATCCGATACGCAGTATTTT
16 | - | TRBJ1-1 | TRBV30 | - | CAWSVGRRRLNTEAFF | TGTGCCTGGAGTGTGGGTAGAAGGCGGTTGAACACTGAAGCTTTCTTT
15 | - | TRBJ1-1 | TRBV4-3 | - | CASSQDQYRRAGAFF | TGCGCCAGCAGCCAAGATCAATATAGGCGGGCTGGAGCTTTCTTT
15 | - | TRBJ1-5 | TRBV19 | few | CASRTSGQGHQPQHF | TGTGCCAGTCGAACCTCGGGGCAGGGGCATCAGCCCCAGCATTTT
15 | TRBD1 | TRBJ1-5 | TRBV7-2 | - | CASSSVGQINQPQHF | TGTGCCAGCAGCTCGGTGGGACAGATAAATCAGCCCCAGCATTTT
15 | TRBD2 | TRBJ2-7 | TRBV7-2 | - | CASSPSGTQSYEQYF | TGTGCCAGCAGCCCAAGCGGGACTCAATCCTACGAGCAGTACTTC
16 | TRBD1 | TRBJ2-5 | TRBV19 | few | CASSIATGSTGETQYF | TGTGCCAGTAGTATCGCGACAGGGTCTACGGGAGAGACCCAGTACTTC
15 | - | TRBJ1-4 | TRBV29-1 | - | CSVGPSGTPNEKLFF | TGCAGCGTTGGACCCAGCGGGACCCCTAATGAAAAACTGTTTTTT
13 | - | TRBJ2-3 | TRBV30 | - | CAWRRVSVDTQYF | TGTGCCTGGAGGAGGGTTAGCGTAGATACGCAGTATTTT
15 | - | TRBJ1-1 | TRBV2 | few | CASSGLSVMNTEAFF | TGTGCCAGCAGCGGACTCAGCGTAATGAACACTGAAGCTTTCTTT
13 | - | TRBJ1-5 | TRBV4-2 | few | CASSGPGNQPQHF | TGTGCCAGCAGCGGGCCTGGGAATCAGCCCCAGCATTTT
12 | - | TRBJ2-7 | TRBV9 | - | CASSSSSYEQYF | TGTGCCAGCAGCTCGAGCTCCTACGAGCAGTACTTC
13 | - | TRBJ1-2 | TRBV19 | - | CASSHGSEGGYTF | TGTGCCAGTAGTCACGGGTCAGAGGGTGGCTACACCTTC